The clone carrying this T cell receptor beta chain was found many times. This record comes from a study of CD8+CD57+ T cells in acquired aplastic anemia. CDR3 and TCR beta VDJ profiling relied on genomic DNA as the template. Using its own MiXCR run on the reads, TCRdb lists one record per CDR3 protein. Of over 150,000 distinct CDR3 sequences listed, roughly 48% are singletons. Trimming took 7 bases from V and 3 from J, leaving 12 bases between them. Germline values: CDR1 MNHNS, CDR2 SASEGT. This CDR3 comprises 13 residues. Sequences were obtained from sorted CD4+, CD8+, or CD8+CD57+ T cells (not recorded which) from PBMCs. The clonotype originates from a human donor in good health. The J gene is TRBJ1-2, the V gene TRBV6-1; possibly TRBD1 for D (5 bases). The CDR3 here is CASIQGFYYGYTF. The CDR3 coding sequence is TGTGCCAGCATTCAGGGTTTCTACTATGGCTACACCTTC.